This record covers a single T cell receptor beta chain. TCR beta CDR3 sequences were amplified from RNA transcripts. Carried out on the TCR CDR3, a first-round RT-PCR used the HTBI primer set. TCRdb reanalysed the multiplex PCR reads using MiXCR and keeps one entry per CDR3 protein. The sample consists of 200,000 to 250,000 distinct CDR3 sequences, about 18% of them appearing once. This sample was included in a study of T cells in Graves' hyperthyroidism and ophthalmopathy. CDR1 is SGDLS, CDR2 YYNGEE, per germline. The CDR3 extends over 11 amino acids. Trimming cost V 6 bases and J 7 bases, with 7 bases left between them.

The gene calls are TRBV9 and TRBJ2-2, with a possible D match to TRBD1 (5 bases). The specimen was blood. The origin of this receptor is a man aged 35-49 years with Graves' hyperthyroidism. CDR3 in amino acids: CASKGVGELFF. The CDR3 DNA is TGTGCCAGCAAAGGGGTCGGGGAGCTGTTTTTT.